This T cell receptor (beta chain) was captured in a study of vaccination and CD4 T cells after COVID-19. The sample's treatment: approximately nine-day PBMC culture with coronavirus spike peptide pools or control peptides (ViraFEST assay). Days 3 and 7 saw half the medium swapped for fresh IL-2 medium. CD4+ T cells that had been cultured provided DNA sequenced with the Oncomine TCR Beta short-read assay. TCRdb reanalysed the PCR reads using MiXCR and keeps one entry per CDR3 protein. The sample has some 16,000 distinct CDR3 sequences, around two fifths seen once. Worth noting for this clonotype: Its antigen is unknown.

Germline V gene data show CDR1 as LNHNV and CDR2 as YYDKDF (reference sequence). V was clipped by 6 bases and J by 1 base; unmatched bases: 3. This CDR3 contains 14 residues. The sample consisted of CD4+ T cells from blood, cultured in vitro, taken after SARS-CoV-2 vaccination. This TCR was sampled from a human donor who had recovered from COVID-19. The chain combines TRBV15 with TRBJ2-3; 8 nucleotides agree with TRBD2. The CDR3 DNA reads TGTGCCACCAGAAAAGCGGGAGGCACAGATACGCAGTATTTT. Its translation: CATRKAGGTDTQYF.